The present T cell receptor (beta chain) was sequenced within a study of blood T cell repertoires in COVID-19. Study overall: Some COVID-19 samples were acute and others convalescent; all came from the United States, Italy and Spain.

Original data processing: Researchers report that nucleated cell counts were estimated from reference gene primer amplification. TCRdb's table, derived via immunoSEQ multiplex PCR, lists solely in-frame clones and lacks some. V and J calls and clone size follow that table, whereas D and trimming were derived from the DNA. The sample has about 48,000 clones; approximately 80% are singletons. The germline V gene has CDR1 MNHEY and CDR2 SVGAGI. Germline trimming cut 10 bases from V and 5 bases from J; bases unmatched to any gene: 11. This CDR3 has 14 amino acids. V usage is TRBV6-5 and J usage is TRBJ2-3, with 8 bases aligning to TRBD2. The origin of this receptor is a man in his 70s with acute or convalescent COVID-19. Sample: peripheral blood. The CDR3 loop reads CAIHWRGVGDTQYF. CDR3 nucleotide sequence: TGTGCCATCCATTGGCGGGGGGTTGGAGATACGCAGTATTTT.